This T cell receptor (beta chain) is drawn from a study of OX40 agonist ivuxolimab in advanced cancers. Background on the study: All patients had ivuxolimab intravenously every 2 weeks at 0.01 to 10 mg/kg. Study conclusions and caveats: Both blood CD4+ and CD8+ T cells showed clonal growth by week 6 at 0.1 to 3.0 mg/kg.

Generated by immunoSEQ multiplex PCR, the TCRdb table keeps only in-frame clones and is missing some. The sample yields more than 85,000 clones, approximately 88% seen once. CDR1 is SGHRS, CDR2 YFSETQ, per germline. Trimming took 4 bases from V and 3 from J; bases not matched to a gene: 8. The CDR3 runs 15 residues. For this clone: What it binds is unknown.

Sample: CD4+ or CD8+ T cells sorted from blood, taken in a trial of the OX40 agonist ivuxolimab. The rearrangement joins TRBV5-1 to TRBJ2-5, with 8 bases fitting TRBD1. This receptor was taken from an adult with an advanced solid tumor such as melanoma, head and neck, liver or kidney cancer. CDR3 coding DNA: TGCGCCAGCAGCGGGGGACAGGTAGACGAAGAGACCCAGTACTTC. Translated: CASSGGQVDEETQYF.